This T cell receptor (beta chain) came from a study of blood T cell repertoires in COVID-19 (dated by TCRdb to the early 2020s). Concerning the study at large: Collaborator samples came from the United States, Italy and Spain and covered acute and convalescent phases of COVID-19. The material from the prospective study consisted of cDNA or gDNA derived from T cells, B-cell-depleted T cells, or PBMCs. Deeply sampled blood TCRbeta repertoires from subjects exposed to, actively infected with, or recovered from COVID-19 were included in the dataset. The repertoires were released in a freely available public database intended as a resource for research on the immune response to SARS-CoV-2. The samples were drawn from the first 160 participants of the ongoing ImmuneRACE study and from more than 1,000 subjects provided by 6 global collaborators. The sample metadata nearly always contained a de-identified subject ID, COVID-19 status, age in years and sex. Where HLA class I and class II types were available, the types were taken from metadata supplied by the sample provider, not from assay-based typing. Study-wide findings and limitations: How much clinical and demographic metadata was included differed by source and by participant, and the metadata was provided uncurated.

One collaborating source in Seattle enrolled patients during active infection and followed them longitudinally through the course of disease. Collaborating institutions collected whole blood in K2EDTA tubes following their own protocols. For TCRbeta analysis, collaborator samples were shipped as frozen whole blood, as isolated PBMCs, or as DNA extracted from either sample type. The immunoSEQ Assay, a bias-controlled multiplex PCR, was used to amplify TCRbeta CDR3 regions from genomic DNA. As for the authors' bioinformatics: Nucleated cell counts per sample were estimated from amplification of reference gene primers within the assay. Sequence reads were collapsed and filtered to measure the absolute abundance of every unique TCRbeta CDR3 rearrangement. For each sample, productive Simpson clonality was calculated by taking the square root of Simpson's diversity index across productive rearrangements. Entries here come from immuneACCESS through TCRdb and include only in-frame sequences with V and J called. Some clones fail to appear in such tables; in the studies checked, an unresolved V gene covers under half of the shortfall, and the cause of the remainder is unknown. D and trimming were read from the DNA, whereas the V and J calls and clone size are those reported in that table. The sample table records 250,000 to 300,000 clones; more than 80% of these occur just once. The biggest ten clones account for over 5% of the sample.

On this clone itself: No antigen is known for it. Base qualities are not at hand, and no much larger clone is one base apart.

The junction carries 12 bases between V and J, which are trimmed by 3 bases and 9 bases respectively. The CDR3 spans 13 residues, from the cysteine through the phenylalanine. Only the CDR3 DNA stays, 39 bases, in frame from base 1. CDR1 SGHAT and CDR2 FQNNGV are derived from the germline V gene. Material for sequencing was peripheral blood. The sequence links TRBV11-2 to TRBJ2-4; the D gene is perhaps TRBD2, on 6 matching bases. The receptor was isolated from a woman between 50 and 59 years old with COVID-19, enrolled during active disease. The DNA reads TGTGCCAGCAGCTTTTTCGGGAGCTTCATTCAGTACTTC. It codes for CASSFFGSFIQYF.